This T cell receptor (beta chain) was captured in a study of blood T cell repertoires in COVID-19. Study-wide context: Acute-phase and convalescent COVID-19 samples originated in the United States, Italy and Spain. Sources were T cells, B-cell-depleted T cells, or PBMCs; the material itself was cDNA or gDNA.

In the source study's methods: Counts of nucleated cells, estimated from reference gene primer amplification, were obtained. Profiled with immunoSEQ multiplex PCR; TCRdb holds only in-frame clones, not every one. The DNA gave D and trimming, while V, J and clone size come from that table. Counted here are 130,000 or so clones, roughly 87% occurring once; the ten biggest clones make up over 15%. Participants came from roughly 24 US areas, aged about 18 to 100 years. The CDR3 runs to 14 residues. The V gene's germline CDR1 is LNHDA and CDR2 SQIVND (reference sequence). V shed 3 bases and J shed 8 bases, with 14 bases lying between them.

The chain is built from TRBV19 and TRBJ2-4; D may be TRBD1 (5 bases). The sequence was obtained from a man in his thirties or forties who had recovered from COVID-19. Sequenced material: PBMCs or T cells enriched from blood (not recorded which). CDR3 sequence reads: CASSIQGAEDIQYF. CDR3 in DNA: TGTGCCAGTAGTATTCAGGGCGCCGAGGACATTCAGTACTTC.